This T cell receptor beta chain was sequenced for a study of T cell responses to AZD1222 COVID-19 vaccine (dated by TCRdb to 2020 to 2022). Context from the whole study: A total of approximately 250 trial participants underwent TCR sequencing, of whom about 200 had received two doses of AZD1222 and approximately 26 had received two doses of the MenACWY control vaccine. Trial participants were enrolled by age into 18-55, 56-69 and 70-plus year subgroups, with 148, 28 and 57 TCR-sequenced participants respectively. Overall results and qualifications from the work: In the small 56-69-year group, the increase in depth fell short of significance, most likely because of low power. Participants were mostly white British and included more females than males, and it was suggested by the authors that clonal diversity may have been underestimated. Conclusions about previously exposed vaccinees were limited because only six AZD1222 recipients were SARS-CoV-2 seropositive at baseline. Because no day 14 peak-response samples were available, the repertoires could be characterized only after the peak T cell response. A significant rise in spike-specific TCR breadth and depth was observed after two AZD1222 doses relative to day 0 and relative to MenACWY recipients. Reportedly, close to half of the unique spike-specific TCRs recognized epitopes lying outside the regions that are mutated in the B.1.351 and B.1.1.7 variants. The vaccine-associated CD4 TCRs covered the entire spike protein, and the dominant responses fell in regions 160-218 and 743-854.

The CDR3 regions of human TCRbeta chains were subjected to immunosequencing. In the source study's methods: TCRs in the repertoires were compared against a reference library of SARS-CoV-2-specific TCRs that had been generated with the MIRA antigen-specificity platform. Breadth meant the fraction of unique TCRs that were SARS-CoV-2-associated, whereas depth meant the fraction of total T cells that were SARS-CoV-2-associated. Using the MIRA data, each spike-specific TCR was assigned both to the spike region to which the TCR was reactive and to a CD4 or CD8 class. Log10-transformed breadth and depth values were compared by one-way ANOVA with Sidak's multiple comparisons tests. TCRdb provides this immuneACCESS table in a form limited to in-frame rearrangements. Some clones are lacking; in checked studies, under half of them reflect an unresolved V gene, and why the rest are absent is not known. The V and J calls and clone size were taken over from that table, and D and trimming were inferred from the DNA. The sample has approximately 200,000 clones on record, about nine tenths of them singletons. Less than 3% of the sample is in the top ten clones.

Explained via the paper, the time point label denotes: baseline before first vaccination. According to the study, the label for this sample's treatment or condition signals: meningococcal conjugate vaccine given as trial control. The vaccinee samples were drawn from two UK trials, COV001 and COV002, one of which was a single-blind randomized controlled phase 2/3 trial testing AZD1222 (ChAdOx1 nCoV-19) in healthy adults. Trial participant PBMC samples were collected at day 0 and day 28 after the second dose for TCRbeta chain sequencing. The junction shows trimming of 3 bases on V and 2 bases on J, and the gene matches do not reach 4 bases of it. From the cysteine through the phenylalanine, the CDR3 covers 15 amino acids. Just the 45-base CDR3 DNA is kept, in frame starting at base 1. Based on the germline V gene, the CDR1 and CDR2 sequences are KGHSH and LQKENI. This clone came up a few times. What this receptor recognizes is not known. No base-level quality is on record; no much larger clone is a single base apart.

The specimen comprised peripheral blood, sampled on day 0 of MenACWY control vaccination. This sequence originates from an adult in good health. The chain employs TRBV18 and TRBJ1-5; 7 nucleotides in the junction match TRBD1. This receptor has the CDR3 CASSPPGTGNQPQHF. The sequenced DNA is TGTGCCAGCTCACCTCCCGGGACAGGCAATCAGCCCCAGCATTTT.